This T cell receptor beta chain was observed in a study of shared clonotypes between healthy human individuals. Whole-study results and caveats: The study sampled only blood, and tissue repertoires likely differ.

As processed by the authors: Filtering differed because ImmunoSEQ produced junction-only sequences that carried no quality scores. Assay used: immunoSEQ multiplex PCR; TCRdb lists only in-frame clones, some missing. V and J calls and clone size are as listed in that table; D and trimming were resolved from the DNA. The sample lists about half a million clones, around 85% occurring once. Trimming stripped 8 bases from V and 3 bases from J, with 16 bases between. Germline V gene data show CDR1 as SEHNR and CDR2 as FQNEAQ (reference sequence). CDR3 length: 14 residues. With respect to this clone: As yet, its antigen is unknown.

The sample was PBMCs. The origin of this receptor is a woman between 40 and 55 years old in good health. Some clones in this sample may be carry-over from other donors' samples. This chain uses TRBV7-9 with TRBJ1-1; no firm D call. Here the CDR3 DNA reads TGTGCCAGCGGCGAACGGGAGTCGCACACTGAAGCTTTCTTT. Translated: CASGERESHTEAFF.